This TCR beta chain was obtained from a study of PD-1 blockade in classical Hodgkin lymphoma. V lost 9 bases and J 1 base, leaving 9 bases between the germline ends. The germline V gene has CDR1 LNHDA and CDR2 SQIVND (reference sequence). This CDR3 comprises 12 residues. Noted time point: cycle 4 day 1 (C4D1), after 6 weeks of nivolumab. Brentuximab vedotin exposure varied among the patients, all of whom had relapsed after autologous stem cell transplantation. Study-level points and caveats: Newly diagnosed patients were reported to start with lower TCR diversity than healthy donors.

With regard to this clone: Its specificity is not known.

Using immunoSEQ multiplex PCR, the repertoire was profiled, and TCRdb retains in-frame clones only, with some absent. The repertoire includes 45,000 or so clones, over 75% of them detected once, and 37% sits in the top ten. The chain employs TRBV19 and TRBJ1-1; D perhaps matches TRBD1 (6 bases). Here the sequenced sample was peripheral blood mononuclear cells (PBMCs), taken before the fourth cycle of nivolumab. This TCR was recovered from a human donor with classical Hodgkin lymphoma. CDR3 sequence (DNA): TGTGCCAGCACGGACAGGAACACTGAAGCTTTCTTT. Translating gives CASTDRNTEAFF.